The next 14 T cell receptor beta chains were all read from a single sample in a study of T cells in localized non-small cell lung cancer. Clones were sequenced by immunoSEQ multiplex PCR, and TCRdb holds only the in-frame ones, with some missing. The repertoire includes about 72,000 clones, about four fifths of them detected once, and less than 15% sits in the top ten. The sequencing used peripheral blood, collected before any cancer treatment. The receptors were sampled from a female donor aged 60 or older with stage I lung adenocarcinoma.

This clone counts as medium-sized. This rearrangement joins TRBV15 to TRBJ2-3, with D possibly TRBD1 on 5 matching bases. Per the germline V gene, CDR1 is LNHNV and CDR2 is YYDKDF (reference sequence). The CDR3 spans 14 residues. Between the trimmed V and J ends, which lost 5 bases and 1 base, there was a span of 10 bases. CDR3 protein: CATSDSGGTDTQYF. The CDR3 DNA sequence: TGTGCCACCAGCGACAGTGGGGGCACAGATACGCAGTATTTT. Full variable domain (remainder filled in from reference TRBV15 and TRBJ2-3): DAMVIQNPRYQVTQFGKPVTLSCSQTLNHNVMYWYQQKSSQAPKLLFHYYDKDFNNEADTPDNFQSRRPNTSFCFLDIRSPGLGDTAMYLCATSDSGGTDTQYFGPGTRLTVL.

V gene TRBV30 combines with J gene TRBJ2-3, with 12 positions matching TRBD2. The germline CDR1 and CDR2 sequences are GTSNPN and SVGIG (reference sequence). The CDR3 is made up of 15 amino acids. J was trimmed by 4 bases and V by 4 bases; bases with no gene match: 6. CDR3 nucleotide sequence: TGTGCCTGGACTAGCGGGAGGGCCTTCTCAGATACGCAGTATTTT. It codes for CAWTSGRAFSDTQYF. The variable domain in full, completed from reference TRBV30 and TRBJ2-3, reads SQTIHQWPATLVQPVGSPLSLECTVEGTSNPNLYWYRQAAGRGLQLLFYSVGIGQISSEVPQNLSASRPQDRQFILSSKKLLLSDSGFYLCAWTSGRAFSDTQYFGPGTRLTVL.

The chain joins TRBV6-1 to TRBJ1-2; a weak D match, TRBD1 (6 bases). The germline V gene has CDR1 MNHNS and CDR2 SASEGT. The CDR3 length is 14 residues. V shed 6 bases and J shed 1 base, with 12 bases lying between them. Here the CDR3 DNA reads TGTGCCAGCAGATCTAGGGGGAATAACTATGGCTACACCTTC. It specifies CASRSRGNNYGYTF.

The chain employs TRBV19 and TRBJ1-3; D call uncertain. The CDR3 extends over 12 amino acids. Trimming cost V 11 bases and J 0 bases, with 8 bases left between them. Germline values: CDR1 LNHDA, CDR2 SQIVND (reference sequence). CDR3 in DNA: TGTGCCGCGGGATACTCTGGAAACACCATATATTTT. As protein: CAAGYSGNTIYF.

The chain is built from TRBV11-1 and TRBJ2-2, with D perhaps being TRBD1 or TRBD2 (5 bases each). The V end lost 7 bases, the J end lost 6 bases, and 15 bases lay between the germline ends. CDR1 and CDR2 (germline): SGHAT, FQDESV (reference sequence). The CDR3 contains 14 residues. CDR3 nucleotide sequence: TGTGCCAGCACGACTGGGGGATTCGCCGGGGAGCTGTTTTTT. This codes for CASTTGGFAGELFF.

The CDR3 reads CATTGGYNEQFF. CDR3 DNA: TGTGCCACCACGGGGGGGTACAATGAGCAGTTCTTC. V gene TRBV19 combines with J gene TRBJ2-1; 8 bases map to TRBD2. The germline CDR1 and CDR2 sequences are LNHDA and SQIVND (reference sequence). V dropped 10 bases and J dropped 4; count of bases not matched to a gene: 3. This CDR3 is 12 amino acids long.

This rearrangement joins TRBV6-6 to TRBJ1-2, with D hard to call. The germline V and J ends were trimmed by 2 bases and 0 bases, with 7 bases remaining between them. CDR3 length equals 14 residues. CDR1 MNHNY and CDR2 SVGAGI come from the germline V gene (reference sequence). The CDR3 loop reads CASSYATANYGYTF. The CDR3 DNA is TGTGCCAGCAGTTACGCCACGGCTAACTATGGCTACACCTTC.

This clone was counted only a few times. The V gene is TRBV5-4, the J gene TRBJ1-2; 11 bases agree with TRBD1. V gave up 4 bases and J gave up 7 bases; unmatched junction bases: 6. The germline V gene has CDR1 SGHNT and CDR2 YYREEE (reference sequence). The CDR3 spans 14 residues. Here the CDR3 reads CASSRDRGLGGYTF. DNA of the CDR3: TGTGCCAGCAGCAGGGACAGGGGGTTAGGTGGCTACACCTTC.

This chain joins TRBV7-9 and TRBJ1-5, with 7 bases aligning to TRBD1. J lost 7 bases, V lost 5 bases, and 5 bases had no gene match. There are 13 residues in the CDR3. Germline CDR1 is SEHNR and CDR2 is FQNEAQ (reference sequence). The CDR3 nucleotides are TGTGCCAGCAGCAAGACAGGGATCCAGCCCCAGCATTTT. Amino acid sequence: CASSKTGIQPQHF.

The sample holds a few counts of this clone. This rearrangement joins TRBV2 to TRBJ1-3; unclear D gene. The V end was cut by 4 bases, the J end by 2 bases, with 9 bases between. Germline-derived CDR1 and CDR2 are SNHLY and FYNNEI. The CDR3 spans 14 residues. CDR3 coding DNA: TGTGCCAGCAGTGCAAAGGGAGCTGGAAACACCATATATTTT. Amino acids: CASSAKGAGNTIYF.

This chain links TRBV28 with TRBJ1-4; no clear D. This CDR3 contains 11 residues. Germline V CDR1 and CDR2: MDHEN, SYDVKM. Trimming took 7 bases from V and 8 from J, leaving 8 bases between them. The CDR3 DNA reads TGTGCCAGCATGGATAGGGAAAAACTGTTTTTT. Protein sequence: CASMDREKLFF.

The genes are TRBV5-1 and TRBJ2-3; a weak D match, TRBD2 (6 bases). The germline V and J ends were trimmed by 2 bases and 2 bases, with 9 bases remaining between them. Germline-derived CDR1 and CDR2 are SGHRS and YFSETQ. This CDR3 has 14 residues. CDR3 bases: TGCGCCAGCAGCTTACTAGCACCCACAGATACGCAGTATTTT. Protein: CASSLLAPTDTQYF.

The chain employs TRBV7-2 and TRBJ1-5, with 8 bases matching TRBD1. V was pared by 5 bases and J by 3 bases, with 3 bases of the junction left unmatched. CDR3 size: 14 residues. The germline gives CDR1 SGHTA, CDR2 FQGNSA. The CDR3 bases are TGTGCCAGCAGCGTGGACAGGGACAATCAGCCCCAGCATTTT. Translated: CASSVDRDNQPQHF.

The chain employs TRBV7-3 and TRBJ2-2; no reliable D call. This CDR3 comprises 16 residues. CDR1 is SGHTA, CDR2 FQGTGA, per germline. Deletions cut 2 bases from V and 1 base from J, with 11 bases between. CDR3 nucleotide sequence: TGTGCCAGCAGCTTACCCCCCCCGGTGAACACCGGGGAGCTGTTTTTT. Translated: CASSLPPPVNTGELFF.